This T cell receptor beta chain is drawn from a study of T cell repertoires in cytomegalovirus infection. The wider study: Evidence of both CMV infection and a matching HLA type came from public TCR beta signatures. General observations from the study: The study identified carriers of CMV plus the relevant HLA from cumulative public TCR beta family frequency. Within the response measured ex vivo, HLA-C-restricted CMV-specific TCR beta clonotypes were dominant.

TCRdb ran MiXCR on the reads and lists one entry per CDR3 protein. Among more than 200,000 distinct CDR3 sequences listed, around 9% were seen once. The sample holds many counts of this clonotype. What it recognizes is unknown. This CDR3 region has 18 residues. Deletions cut 5 bases from V and 0 bases from J, with 17 bases between. Germline assignment: CDR1 SGHTA and CDR2 FQGNSA. Sequenced material: PBMCs. This clonotype was obtained from a human donor in good health (CMV status not recorded). Some clones in this sample may be carry-over from other donors' samples. This sequence joins TRBV7-2 and TRBJ1-6; D uncertain. The CDR3 loop reads CASSHWASGSSYNSPLHF. The CDR3 DNA is TGTGCCAGCAGCCATTGGGCTTCTGGGAGCTCCTATAATTCACCCCTCCACTTT. Based on the CDR3 plus reference TRBV7-2 and TRBJ1-6, the full variable domain is GAGVSQSPSNKVTEKGKDVELRCDPISGHTALYWYRQSLGQGLEFLIYFQGNSAPDKSGLPSDRFSAERTGGSVSTLTIQRTQQEDSAVYLCASSHWASGSSYNSPLHFGNGTRLTVT.